A single sample gave rise to the 26 T cell receptor beta chains below, sequenced in a study of cytomegalovirus exposure and HLA in healthy donors. Assay used: immunoSEQ multiplex PCR; TCRdb lists only in-frame clones, some missing. Of roughly 79,000 clones in the sample, around 92% were seen once. Sequencing input: PBMCs. The receptors come from a man younger than 35 in good health and CMV-seronegative.

The V call is TRBV16, the J call TRBJ2-7, with unresolved D. This CDR3 region has 12 residues. The germline V gene encodes CDR1 KGHSY and CDR2 FQNENV. V was pared by 4 bases and J by 5 bases, with 9 bases between. The CDR3 reads CASSRLGDEQYF. In nucleotides, the CDR3 is TGTGCCAGCAGCCGCCTAGGTGACGAGCAGTACTTC. The full variable domain, its missing parts supplied by reference TRBV16 and TRBJ2-7, is GEEVAQTPKHLVRGEGQKAKLYCAPIKGHSYVFWYQQVLKNEFKFLISFQNENVFDETGMPKERFSAKCLPNSPCSLEIQATKLEDSAVYFCASSRLGDEQYFGPGTRLTVT.

The J gene is TRBJ2-1, the V gene TRBV6-4, with 8 nucleotides matching TRBD1. Germline loops: CDR1 MRHNA, CDR2 SNTAGT. Trimming removed 3 bases from V and 4 bases from J; junction bases left unmatched: 14. CDR3 length: 18 amino acids. This CDR3 reads CASSEGVSGRGLYNEQFF. As DNA, the CDR3 is TGTGCCAGCAGTGAAGGGGTGTCGGGCAGGGGGCTTTACAATGAGCAGTTCTTC.

A single count supports this clone. The genes are TRBV27 and TRBJ1-2; the match to TRBD1 covers 7 bases. This CDR3 is built from 17 residues. Losses at the gene ends were 3 bases for V and 0 bases for J; bases not matched to a gene: 10. CDR1 is MNHEY, CDR2 SMNVEV, per germline (reference sequence). The CDR3 bases are TGTGCCAGCAGTTTTACAGGGGAACTTACCTCTAACTATGGCTACACCTTC. Its protein is CASSFTGELTSNYGYTF.

The rearrangement uses TRBV30 and TRBJ1-2, with TRBD1 matching 7 bases. CDR1 is GTSNPN and CDR2 is SVGIG in the germline V gene (reference sequence). The CDR3 totals 12 residues. V lost 7 bases to trimming and J lost 4 bases; unmatched junction nucleotides: 6. CDR3 sequence: CASLDRSYGYTF. CDR3 bases: TGTGCCTCATTGGACAGGTCCTATGGCTACACCTTC.

The chain links TRBV4-1 to TRBJ1-2; the match to TRBD1 covers 11 bases. Germline values: CDR1 MGHRA, CDR2 YSYEKL. The length of the CDR3 is 14 residues. V was pared by 2 bases and J by 7 bases, with 3 bases of the junction left unmatched. The CDR3 DNA sequence: TGCGCCAGCAGCCAACCGGGACAGGGGGTTGGCTACACCTTC. As protein: CASSQPGQGVGYTF.

The chain combines TRBV5-6 with TRBJ1-1; D is uncertain. The length of the CDR3 is 11 residues. CDR1 and CDR2 (germline): SGHDT, YYEEEE. Trimming removed 0 bases at V and 8 bases at J, with 5 bases between. CDR3 coding DNA: TGTGCCAGCAGCTTGGCCAGAGAAGCTTTCTTT. This encodes CASSLAREAFF.

The chain couples TRBV14 to TRBJ2-7, with D perhaps TRBD1 (5 bases). The CDR3 has 15 amino acids. V lost 0 bases to trimming and J lost 7 bases, with 16 bases between them. Germline assignment: CDR1 SGHDN and CDR2 FVKESK. This CDR3 is CASSQDLLASGEQYF. CDR3 coding DNA: TGTGCCAGCAGCCAAGATCTCTTAGCATCAGGGGAGCAGTACTTC.

J is TRBJ1-1 and V is TRBV19; perhaps TRBD1 as D (5 bases). The germline CDR1 and CDR2 sequences are LNHDA and SQIVND (reference sequence). Trimming removed 5 bases from V and 2 bases from J, with 9 bases in between. This CDR3 region has 13 residues. CDR3 loop: CASSGGRNTEAFF. The CDR3 nucleotides are TGTGCCAGTAGTGGGGGGAGAAACACTGAAGCTTTCTTT.

The chain carries TRBV5-1 and TRBJ1-4, with 8 nucleotides matching TRBD1. J lost 8 bases, V lost 4 bases, and 7 bases had no gene match. The CDR3 runs 14 residues. The germline gives CDR1 SGHRS, CDR2 YFSETQ. For the CDR3, the DNA is TGCGCCAGCAGCCCACAGGGGGTTGGGGAAAAACTGTTTTTT. Translated, it gives CASSPQGVGEKLFF.

The genes are TRBV6-5 and TRBJ1-1; D perhaps matches TRBD1 (5 bases). V was clipped by 0 bases and J by 1 base, with 12 bases between them. Germline V gene data show CDR1 as MNHEY and CDR2 as SVGAGI. The CDR3 covers 16 residues. This CDR3 reads CASSYSRGPQNTEAFF. The CDR3 DNA follows: TGTGCCAGCAGTTACTCAAGGGGCCCCCAGAACACTGAAGCTTTCTTT.

V usage is TRBV5-8 and J usage is TRBJ1-2, with 7 nucleotides matching TRBD1. The J segment lost 5 bases and the V segment lost 1 base, leaving 8 bases of the junction unmatched. CDR3 size: 15 residues. Germline V lookup: CDR1 SGHTS, CDR2 YDEGEE. CDR3 bases: TGTGCCAGCAGCTTGATCGGGACAGCAACATATGGCTACACCTTC. Translated, it gives CASSLIGTATYGYTF.

The V and J genes are TRBV11-3 and TRBJ1-4, with TRBD1 matching over 8 bases. V lost 1 base, J lost 6 bases, and 4 bases stayed unmatched. The CDR3 runs to 15 residues. From germline, CDR1 is SGHNT and CDR2 YENEEA. The CDR3, as DNA: TGTGCCAGCAGCTTAGGACAGGGGCCCTATGAAAAACTGTTTTTT. Encoded protein: CASSLGQGPYEKLFF. The full variable domain, in which reference TRBV11-3 and TRBJ1-4 provide the parts outside the CDR3, is EAGVVQSPRYKIIEKKQPVAFWCNPISGHNTLYWYLQNLGQGPELLIRYENEEAVDDSQLPKDRFSAERLKGVDSTLKIQPAELGDSAVYLCASSLGQGPYEKLFFGSGTQLSVL.

CDR3 protein: CASGLVLGLAGWEQFF. CDR3 bases: TGTGCTAGTGGTTTGGTACTTGGACTAGCGGGATGGGAGCAGTTCTTC. V and J are TRBV12-5 and TRBJ2-1; TRBD2 matches at 12 bases. Per the germline V gene, CDR1 is LGHNT and CDR2 is FRNRAP. The V gene end was trimmed by 0 bases and the J gene end by 10 bases; junction bases not matched to a gene: 7. This CDR3 is 16 amino acids long.

V and J are TRBV5-1 and TRBJ2-3; D possibly corresponds to TRBD2 (6 bases). The CDR3 has 15 residues. The V gene's germline CDR1 is SGHRS and CDR2 YFSETQ. Trimming removed 1 base from V and 1 base from J, with 10 bases in between. The chain's CDR3 is CASSLRESRTDTQYF. CDR3 DNA sequence: TGCGCCAGCAGCTTGCGGGAGTCCCGCACAGATACGCAGTATTTT.

The chain has TRBV5-4 and TRBJ2-7; 7 bases agree with TRBD1. The J segment lost 4 bases and the V segment lost 5 bases, leaving 6 bases of the junction unmatched. CDR3 length equals 13 residues. Germline-derived CDR1 and CDR2 are SGHNT and YYREEE (reference sequence). In DNA, the CDR3 is TGTGCCAGCAGTCCCGCAGGGGGTTACGAGCAGTACTTC. Its translation is CASSPAGGYEQYF.

V gene TRBV27 combines with J gene TRBJ1-1; D is uncertain. The V end was cut by 3 bases, the J end by 4 bases, with 15 bases between. The CDR3 loop spans 15 amino acids. CDR1 and CDR2 (germline): MNHEY, SMNVEV (reference sequence). The CDR3, as DNA: TGTGCCAGCAGTTTTCTCCAAAATGCGGTCACTGAAGCTTTCTTT. Protein product: CASSFLQNAVTEAFF.

The chain is built from TRBV19 and TRBJ2-7; the D gene is possibly TRBD1 (6 bases). Germline values: CDR1 LNHDA, CDR2 SQIVND (reference sequence). V was pared by 4 bases and J by 3 bases, with 16 bases between. This CDR3 contains 15 residues. The CDR3 loop is CASSSGQTPGYEQYF. In DNA, the CDR3 is TGTGCCAGTAGTAGTGGACAGACCCCCGGCTACGAGCAGTACTTC.

The chain joins TRBV29-1 to TRBJ1-1; tentatively, D is TRBD1 (5 bases). Between the trimmed V and J ends, which lost 0 bases and 2 bases, there was a span of 7 bases. CDR3 length: 13 amino acids. Germline CDR1 and CDR2: SQVTM and ANQGSEA. DNA of the CDR3: TGCAGCGTTGAAGAAGGGGAAAACACTGAAGCTTTCTTT. Protein product: CSVEEGENTEAFF.

The chain is built from TRBV2 and TRBJ2-2, with D tentatively TRBD2 (5 bases). V shed 6 bases and J shed 5 bases, with 16 bases lying between them. The V gene's germline CDR1 is SNHLY and CDR2 FYNNEI. The CDR3 is 15 residues long. CDR3 amino acids: CASSIGSSRTGELFF. In DNA form, the CDR3 reads TGTGCCAGCAGCATTGGGAGCTCACGGACCGGGGAGCTGTTTTTT.

This chain joins TRBV7-2 and TRBJ2-7; TRBD1 matches 11 bases. With V trimmed by 5 bases and J by 5 bases, 14 bases remained unmatched. This CDR3 is 17 amino acids long. Germline V gives CDR1 SGHTA, CDR2 FQGNSA. The DNA of the CDR3 is TGTGCCAGCAGCCGCTCCGGACAGGGGGCTTCTCGCAACGAGCAGTACTTC. Amino acids: CASSRSGQGASRNEQYF.

The V call is TRBV25-1, the J call TRBJ1-5; the match to TRBD1 covers 11 bases. Germline CDR1 reads MGHDK; CDR2 reads SYGVNS. V lost 3 bases to trimming and J lost 2 bases; unmatched junction nucleotides: 9. The CDR3 is made up of 18 amino acids. The CDR3 DNA is TGTGCCAGCAGTGATGCCGGGACAGGGGGAAGAGGCAATCAGCCCCAGCATTTT. It encodes CASSDAGTGGRGNQPQHF. Based on the CDR3 plus reference TRBV25-1 and TRBJ1-5, the full variable domain is EADIYQTPRYLVIGTGKKITLECSQTMGHDKMYWYQQDPGMELHLIHYSYGVNSTEKGDLSSESTVSRIRTEHFPLTLESARPSHTSQYLCASSDAGTGGRGNQPQHFGDGTRLSIL.

The CDR3 DNA is TGCGCCAGCAGCTTTTCAGGGGGAAACACTGAAGCTTTCTTT. This encodes CASSFSGGNTEAFF. The genes are TRBV5-1 and TRBJ1-1; the match to TRBD1 covers 7 bases. Trimming took 2 bases from V and 2 from J; bases not matched to a gene: 3. In germline, CDR1 is SGHRS, CDR2 YFSETQ. This CDR3 contains 14 residues.

The chain combines TRBV5-1 with TRBJ1-2; D is perhaps TRBD1 (5 bases). The length of the CDR3 is 14 residues. V was trimmed by 1 base and J by 2 bases, leaving 9 bases between them. Germline V lookup: CDR1 SGHRS, CDR2 YFSETQ. The CDR3 is CASSLSGNNYGYTF. The CDR3 DNA reads as TGCGCCAGCAGCTTGTCAGGGAACAACTATGGCTACACCTTC.

This clone was detected only a few times. The chain recombines TRBV28 with TRBJ1-1; D is possibly TRBD1 (6 bases). The CDR3 is 11 residues long. The V gene's germline CDR1 is MDHEN and CDR2 SYDVKM. V was cut by 5 bases and J by 8 bases, with 9 bases left in between. The DNA of the CDR3 is TGTGCCAGCAGTCCCGACAGGGAAGCTTTCTTT. The encoded protein is CASSPDREAFF.

This sequence joins TRBV18 and TRBJ2-7; 8 nucleotides line up with TRBD1. V lost 4 bases to trimming and J lost 2 bases; unmatched junction nucleotides: 1. This CDR3 region has 13 residues. Germline lookup yields CDR1 KGHSH and CDR2 LQKENI. The CDR3: CASSQDRAYEQYF. The CDR3 DNA is TGTGCCAGCTCACAGGACAGGGCCTACGAGCAGTACTTC.

This rearrangement joins TRBV9 to TRBJ2-2, with a weak D call TRBD1 (6 bases). The CDR3 spans 14 residues. The V end was cut by 4 bases, the J end by 4 bases, with 11 bases between. Germline values: CDR1 SGDLS, CDR2 YYNGEE. The CDR3 loop is CASSTQGSTGELFF. CDR3 DNA: TGTGCCAGCAGCACCCAGGGGAGCACCGGGGAGCTGTTTTTT.